This T cell receptor (beta chain) is drawn from a study of graft-versus-host responses after intestinal transplantation. Across the whole study: Anti-thymocyte globulin served as induction for all recipients, who then took tacrolimus and steroids for about three years.

This clone appeared once. Antigen: not known. Some clones are missing from TCRdb's copy, which holds only in-frame ones; the method was immunoSEQ multiplex PCR. The sample gives about 71,000 clones, approximately 94% of which show up once; over 0.45% is in the top ten. The CDR3 has 11 residues. V gave up 7 bases and J gave up 8 bases, with 10 bases separating them. CDR1 SGHRS and CDR2 YFSETQ come from the germline V gene. The chain uses TRBV5-1 and TRBJ2-1, with no clear D. The sequence was collected from a human donor who received an intestinal transplant. Sequencing was performed on unstimulated CD8+ T cells sorted from spleen or lymph node cells, taken before intestinal transplant. The CDR3 nucleotides are TGCGCCAGCGGGTTGGGCGATGAGCAGTTCTTC. This encodes CASGLGDEQFF.